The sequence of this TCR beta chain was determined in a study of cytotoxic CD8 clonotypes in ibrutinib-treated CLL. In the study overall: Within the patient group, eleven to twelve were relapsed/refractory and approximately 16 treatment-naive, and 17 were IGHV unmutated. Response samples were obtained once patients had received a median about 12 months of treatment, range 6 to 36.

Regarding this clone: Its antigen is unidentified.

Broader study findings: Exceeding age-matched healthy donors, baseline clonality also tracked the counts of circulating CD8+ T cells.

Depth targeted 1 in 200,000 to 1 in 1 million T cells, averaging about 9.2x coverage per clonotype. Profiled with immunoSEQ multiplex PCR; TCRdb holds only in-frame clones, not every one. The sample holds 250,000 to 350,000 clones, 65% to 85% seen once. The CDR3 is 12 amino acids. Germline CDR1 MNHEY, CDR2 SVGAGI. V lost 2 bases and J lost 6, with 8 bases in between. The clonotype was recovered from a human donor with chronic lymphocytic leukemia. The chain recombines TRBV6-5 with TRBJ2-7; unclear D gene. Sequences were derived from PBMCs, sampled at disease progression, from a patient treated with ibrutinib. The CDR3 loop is CASSYEGSEQYF. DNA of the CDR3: TGTGCCAGCAGTTACGAAGGCAGCGAGCAGTACTTC.